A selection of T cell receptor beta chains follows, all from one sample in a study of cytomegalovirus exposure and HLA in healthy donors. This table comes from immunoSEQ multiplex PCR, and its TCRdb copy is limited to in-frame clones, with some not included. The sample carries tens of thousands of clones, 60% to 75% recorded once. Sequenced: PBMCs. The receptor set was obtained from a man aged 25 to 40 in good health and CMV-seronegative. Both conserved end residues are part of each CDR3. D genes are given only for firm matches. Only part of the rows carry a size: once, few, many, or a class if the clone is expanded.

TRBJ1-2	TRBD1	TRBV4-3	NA	CASSPKYPQGADYGYTF	TGCGCCAGCAGCCCAAAGTATCCACAGGGGGCGGACTATGGCTACACCTTC
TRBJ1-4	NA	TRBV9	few	CASSVDRFREKLFF	TGTGCCAGCAGCGTAGACAGGTTTCGTGAAAAACTGTTTTTT
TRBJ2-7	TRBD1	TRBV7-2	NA	CASSLNRGYEQYF	TGTGCCAGCAGCTTAAACAGGGGCTACGAGCAGTACTTC
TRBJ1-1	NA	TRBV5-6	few	CASSHVSAGNTEAFF	TGTGCCAGCAGCCACGTTTCAGCAGGGAACACTGAAGCTTTCTTT
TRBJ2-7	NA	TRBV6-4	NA	CASSKKGALDEQYF	TGTGCCAGCAGCAAAAAGGGAGCGCTGGACGAGCAGTACTTC
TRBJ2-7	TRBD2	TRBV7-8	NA	CASSTRLAGGYEQYF	TGTGCCAGCAGCACCAGACTAGCGGGAGGTTACGAGCAGTACTTC
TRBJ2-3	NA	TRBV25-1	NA	CASSELTYDTQYF	TGTGCCAGCAGTGAATTAACATACGATACGCAGTATTTT
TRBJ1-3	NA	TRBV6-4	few	CASIPTAFSGNTIYF	TGTGCCAGCATTCCGACAGCTTTCTCTGGAAACACCATATATTTT
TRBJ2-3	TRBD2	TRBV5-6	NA	CASSLQRETSTDTQYF	TGTGCCAGCAGCTTGCAGCGGGAGACTAGCACAGATACGCAGTATTTT
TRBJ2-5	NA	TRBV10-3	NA	CAISEYRQETQYF	TGTGCCATCAGTGAGTACAGACAAGAGACCCAGTACTTC
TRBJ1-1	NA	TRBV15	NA	CATSWVRDLDTEAFF	TGTGCCACCAGTTGGGTCAGGGATCTGGACACTGAAGCTTTCTTT
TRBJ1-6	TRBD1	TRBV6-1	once	CASSVGTENSPLHF	TGTGCCAGCAGTGTAGGGACAGAGAATTCACCCCTCCACTTT
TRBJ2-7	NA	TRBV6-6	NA	CASSSGTHTSYEQYF	TGTGCCAGCAGTTCCGGGACACACACCTCCTACGAGCAGTACTTC
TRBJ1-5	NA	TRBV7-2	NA	CASSLFGGGQPQHF	TGTGCCAGCAGCTTATTCGGGGGAGGTCAGCCCCAGCATTTT
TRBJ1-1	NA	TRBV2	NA	CASSETGWATEAFF	TGTGCCAGCAGTGAAACAGGGTGGGCCACTGAAGCTTTCTTT
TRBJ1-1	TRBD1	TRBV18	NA	CASSLTDRAGTEAFF	TGTGCCAGCTCACTAACCGACAGGGCCGGGACTGAAGCTTTCTTT
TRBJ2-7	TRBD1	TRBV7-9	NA	CASSQTGGMGEQYF	TGTGCCAGCAGCCAAACAGGGGGAATGGGCGAGCAGTACTTC
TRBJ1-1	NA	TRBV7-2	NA	CASSTAVTVEAFF	TGTGCCAGCAGCACAGCCGTGACAGTTGAAGCTTTCTTT
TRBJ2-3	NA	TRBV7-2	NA	CASSLGTAKWETDTQYF	TGTGCCAGCAGCTTAGGGACAGCAAAGTGGGAAACAGATACGCAGTATTTT
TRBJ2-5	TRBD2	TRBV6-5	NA	CASSYRWGGVETQYF	TGTGCCAGCAGTTACAGATGGGGAGGGGTAGAGACCCAGTACTTC
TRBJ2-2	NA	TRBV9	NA	CASSVYGSHTGELFF	TGTGCCAGCAGCGTATACGGGAGTCATACCGGGGAGCTGTTTTTT
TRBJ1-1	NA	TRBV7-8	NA	CASSLVVPGTGYEAFF	TGTGCCAGCAGCTTAGTCGTACCAGGAACAGGCTACGAAGCTTTCTTT
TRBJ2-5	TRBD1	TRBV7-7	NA	CASSRTGGGETQYF	TGTGCTAGCAGCAGGACAGGGGGCGGTGAGACCCAGTACTTC
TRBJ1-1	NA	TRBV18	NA	CASSPWGVTEAFF	TGTGCCAGCTCACCATGGGGGGTCACTGAAGCTTTCTTT
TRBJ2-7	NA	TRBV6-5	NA	CASSQPGHTYEQYF	TGTGCCAGCAGTCAACCGGGACATACCTACGAGCAGTACTTC
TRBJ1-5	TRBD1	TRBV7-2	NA	CASSLGRQGYQPQHF	TGTGCCAGCAGCTTGGGGAGACAGGGCTATCAGCCCCAGCATTTT
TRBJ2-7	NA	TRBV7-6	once	CASSLGVAPSSYEQYF	TGTGCCAGCAGCTTAGGGGTAGCGCCAAGCTCCTACGAGCAGTACTTC
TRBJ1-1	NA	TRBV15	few	CATSRAGTLTEAFF	TGTGCCACCAGCAGAGCCGGGACACTTACTGAAGCTTTCTTT
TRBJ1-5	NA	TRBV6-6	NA	CASSYSMGGSNQPQHF	TGTGCCAGCAGTTACTCGATGGGAGGGAGCAATCAGCCCCAGCATTTT
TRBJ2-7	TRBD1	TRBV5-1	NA	CASSLEPGQIYEQYF	TGCGCCAGCAGCTTGGAGCCGGGACAGATATACGAGCAGTACTTC
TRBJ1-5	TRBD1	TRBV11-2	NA	CASSATGGGQPQHF	TGTGCCAGCAGCGCGACAGGGGGGGGTCAGCCCCAGCATTTT
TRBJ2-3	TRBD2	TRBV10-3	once	CATSSGGSTDTQYF	TGTGCCACCTCTAGCGGGGGGAGCACAGATACGCAGTATTTT
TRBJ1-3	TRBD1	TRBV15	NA	CATSRDRENTIYF	TGTGCCACCAGCCGAGACAGGGAAAACACCATATATTTT
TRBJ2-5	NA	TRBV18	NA	CASSPREETQYF	TGTGCCAGCTCACCGCGGGAAGAAACCCAGTACTTC
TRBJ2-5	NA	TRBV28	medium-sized	CASSPTASLETQYF	TGTGCCAGCAGCCCGACAGCCTCCCTAGAGACCCAGTACTTC
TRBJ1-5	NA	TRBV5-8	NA	CASSLGEQPQHF	TGTGCCAGCAGCTTGGGAGAACAGCCCCAGCATTTT
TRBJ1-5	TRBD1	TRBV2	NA	CASSPGQGASNQPQHF	TGTGCCAGCAGTCCGGGACAGGGGGCGAGCAATCAGCCCCAGCATTTT
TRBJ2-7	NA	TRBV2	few	CASTLPVSYEQYF	TGTGCCAGCACCCTACCCGTGTCTTACGAGCAGTACTTC
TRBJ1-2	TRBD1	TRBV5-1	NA	CASSFTGGAGYTF	TGCGCCAGCAGCTTTACAGGGGGCGCGGGCTACACCTTC
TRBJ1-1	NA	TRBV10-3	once	CAIGWEGSEAFF	TGTGCCATCGGGTGGGAGGGATCTGAAGCTTTCTTT
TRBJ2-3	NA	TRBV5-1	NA	CASSLGGVDTQYF	TGCGCCAGCAGCTTGGGCGGGGTAGATACGCAGTATTTT
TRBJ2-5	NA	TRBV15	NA	CATSRGGARETQYF	TGTGCCACCAGCAGGGGGGGGGCCCGGGAGACCCAGTACTTC
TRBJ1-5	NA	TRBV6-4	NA	CASTPSGGSNQPQHF	TGTGCCAGCACCCCCTCCGGGGGGAGCAATCAGCCCCAGCATTTT
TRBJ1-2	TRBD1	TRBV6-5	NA	CASSYSTTGGPYGYTF	TGTGCCAGCAGTTACTCGACTACAGGGGGACCCTATGGCTACACCTTC
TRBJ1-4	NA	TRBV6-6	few	CASSLHTTNEKLFF	TGTGCCAGCAGTTTACACACAACTAATGAAAAACTGTTTTTT
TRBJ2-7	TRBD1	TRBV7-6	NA	CASSLQGASSYEQYF	TGTGCCAGCAGCTTGCAGGGGGCGAGCTCCTACGAGCAGTACTTC
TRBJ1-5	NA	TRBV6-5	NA	CASSYGRGAGGPQHF	TGTGCCAGCAGTTACGGGCGGGGGGCCGGAGGGCCCCAGCATTTT
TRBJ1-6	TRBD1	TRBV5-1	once	CASSPGQGSSPLHF	TGCGCCAGCAGCCCCGGACAGGGTAGCTCACCCCTCCACTTT
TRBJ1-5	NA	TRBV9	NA	CASSVSPSEPQHF	TGTGCCAGCAGCGTTTCTCCTTCCGAGCCCCAGCATTTT
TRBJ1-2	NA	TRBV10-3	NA	CAIYLVNYGYTF	TGTGCCATTTATCTAGTAAACTATGGCTACACCTTC
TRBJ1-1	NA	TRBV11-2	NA	CASSLDGQLNTEAFF	TGTGCCAGCAGCTTAGATGGGCAGCTGAACACTGAAGCTTTCTTT
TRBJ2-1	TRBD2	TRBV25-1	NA	CASSGTSGGAGYNEQFF	TGTGCCAGCTCCGGAACTAGCGGGGGGGCGGGGTACAATGAGCAGTTCTTC